Each of the 8 T cell receptor beta chains below was sequenced from the same sample in a study of blood T cell repertoires in COVID-19. The method was immunoSEQ multiplex PCR; TCRdb's version includes in-frame clones alone and lacks a portion of them. The data hold approximately 50,000 clones, with about 82% observed a single time. The sample consisted of peripheral blood. Receptor source: an elderly woman with acute or convalescent COVID-19.

The chain joins TRBV6-4 to TRBJ2-2, with a possible D match to TRBD1 (5 bases). Trimming pared 2 bases from V and 8 bases from J, leaving 12 bases between. Germline CDR1 reads MRHNA; CDR2 reads SNTAGT. CDR3 length equals 14 residues. The chain's CDR3 is CASSDGADGGELFF. The CDR3 DNA follows: TGTGCCAGCAGTGACGGGGCAGACGGAGGGGAGCTGTTTTTT.

The chain links TRBV6-2 or TRBV6-3 to TRBJ2-7; 7 nucleotides align to TRBD2. CDR3 length: 13 residues. V was clipped by 2 bases and J by 4 bases; unmatched bases: 2. The V gene's germline CDR1 is MNHEY and CDR2 SVGEGT. The CDR3 DNA reads as TGTGCCAGCAGTTACGGGACTACTTACGAGCAGTACGTC. It encodes CASSYGTTYEQYV.

The chain uses TRBV9 and TRBJ2-2; TRBD2 matches at 10 bases. Germline CDR1 SGDLS, CDR2 YYNGEE. J was trimmed by 5 bases and V by 3 bases; bases with no gene match: 7. This CDR3 comprises 16 residues. CDR3: CASSGKRGGRTGELFF. CDR3 nucleotide sequence: TGTGCCAGCAGCGGCAAGCGGGGGGGCCGGACCGGGGAGCTGTTTTTT.

The rearrangement links TRBV7-8 to TRBJ1-2; D remains ambiguous. Germline values: CDR1 SGHVS, CDR2 FQNEAQ. The CDR3 loop spans 13 amino acids. Trimming pared 1 base from V and 4 bases from J, leaving 7 bases between. Here the CDR3 reads CASSLDKSYGYTF. In nucleotides, the CDR3 is TGTGCCAGCAGCTTAGACAAATCCTATGGCTACACCTTC.

V gene TRBV5-6 combines with J gene TRBJ2-1; D call uncertain. The V gene lost 1 base and the J gene lost 9 bases, with 8 bases spanning the gap. The CDR3 runs 12 residues. From germline, CDR1 is SGHDT and CDR2 YYEEEE. CDR3 sequence (DNA): TGTGCCAGCAGCTTGACGAGCGCTGAGCAGTTCTTC. Translating it yields CASSLTSAEQFF.

The chain carries TRBV7-8 and TRBJ2-1, with 7 bases matching TRBD1. CDR3 length: 13 residues. The junction had 3 bases not matched to a gene; V was cut back by 5 bases and J by 5 bases. Looked up from germline, CDR1 is SGHVS and CDR2 is FQNEAQ. CDR3 residues: CASSPGTDNEQFF. Written as DNA, the CDR3 is TGTGCCAGCAGCCCCGGGACAGACAATGAGCAGTTCTTC.

This chain joins TRBV7-2 and TRBJ1-4; TRBD1 might be the D (5 bases). There are 15 residues in the CDR3. Germline CDR1 and CDR2: SGHTA and FQGNSA. Between the trimmed V and J ends, which lost 5 bases and 3 bases, there was a span of 13 bases. CDR3 bases: TGTGCCAGCAGCAAACAGACAGCTGCTAATGAAAAACTGTTTTTT. Its translation: CASSKQTAANEKLFF.

The chain employs TRBV30 and TRBJ1-2, with 7 bases aligning to TRBD1. Germline V gene data show CDR1 as GTSNPN and CDR2 as SVGIG (reference sequence). The J segment lost 4 bases and the V segment lost 3 bases, leaving 8 bases of the junction unmatched. This CDR3 is 14 amino acids long. The CDR3 nucleotides read TGTGCCTGGAGAAAGACAGGGCCGACCTATGGCTACACCTTC. Its translation is CAWRKTGPTYGYTF. The full variable domain, completed using reference TRBV30 and TRBJ1-2, is SQTIHQWPATLVQPVGSPLSLECTVEGTSNPNLYWYRQAAGRGLQLLFYSVGIGQISSEVPQNLSASRPQDRQFILSSKKLLLSDSGFYLCAWRKTGPTYGYTFGSGTRLTVV.